A selection of T cell receptor beta chains follows, all from one sample in a study of T cell repertoires in cytomegalovirus infection. TCRdb re-analysed the reads in MiXCR, keeping a single row per CDR3 protein. The data show approximately 1,000,000 distinct CDR3 sequences, with around 32% seen just once and about an eighth held by the top ten. What these receptors recognize is not known. Sequences were derived from cultured CD8+ T cells from PBMCs, sampled from culture after CMV antigen stimulation. The source is a human donor in good health (CMV status not recorded). Some clones in this sample may be carry-over from other donors' samples. The CDR3 runs from the conserved cysteine through the conserved F or W. A D gene is named only where the DNA matches it firmly. Size values are once, few and many counts, or a class for expanded clones, and some rows have none.

d_call	clone_size	j_call	v_call	cdr3_length	cdr3_nt	cdr3_aa
TRBD1	few	TRBJ2-1	TRBV6-6	16	TGTGCCAGCAGTTACCTGGGACAGGGGGCATTCAATGAGCAGTTCTTC	CASSYLGQGAFNEQFF
TRBD1	-	TRBJ1-5	TRBV20-1	12	TGCAGTGCTGACAGGGTCGGGCAGCCCCAGCATTTT	CSADRVGQPQHF
-	-	TRBJ2-3	TRBV5-1	15	TGCGCCAGCAGCTTGGGGGCAGGCATGCAGGATACGCAGTATTTT	CASSLGAGMQDTQYF
-	-	TRBJ1-5	TRBV25-1	13	TGTGCCAGCAGTCAAGGGGGGGTCCAGCCCCAGCATTTT	CASSQGGVQPQHF
TRBD2	-	TRBJ2-1	TRBV7-9	13	TGTGCCAGCAGCTACCCCGGGACTACTGAGCAGTTCTTC	CASSYPGTTEQFF
-	few	TRBJ1-2	TRBV7-9	16	TGTGCCAGCAGCTTAGCGCCCTCGGGTCAGTTCTATGGCTACACCTTC	CASSLAPSGQFYGYTF
TRBD2	few	TRBJ2-7	TRBV3-1	18	TGTGCCAGCAGCCAAGATAGGCCCGTAGCGGGAACGGGGTACGAGCAGTACTTC	CASSQDRPVAGTGYEQYF
TRBD1	-	TRBJ1-2	TRBV15	17	TGTGCCACCAGCACCGGAGTTAGACAGGGAACCAACTATGGCTACACCTTC	CATSTGVRQGTNYGYTF
-	-	TRBJ1-5	TRBV19	13	TGTGCCAGTAGTTTCGGGTCGAGTCAGCCCCAGCATTTT	CASSFGSSQPQHF
TRBD2	-	TRBJ2-1	TRBV29-1	13	TGCAGCGCCGGACTAGCGGAGCTCAATGAGCAGTTCTTC	CSAGLAELNEQFF
-	-	TRBJ1-3	TRBV18	16	TGTGCCAGCTCTACAAGGGCCGAAACCTCTGGAAACACCATATATTTT	CASSTRAETSGNTIYF
-	few	TRBJ2-1	TRBV11-3	12	TGTGCCAGCAGCTCCTTAGAGAATGAGCAGTTCTTC	CASSSLENEQFF
-	-	TRBJ2-1	TRBV27	12	TGTGCCAGCAGGGGGACGTGGAATGAGCAGTTCTTC	CASRGTWNEQFF
-	few	TRBJ1-6	TRBV6-1	13	TGTGCCAGCAGTGGTACCGGGAATTCACCCCTCCACTTT	CASSGTGNSPLHF
-	few	TRBJ2-1	TRBV6-6	14	TGTGCCAGCACCCCCAGGGAGTTTTACAATGAGCAGTTCTTC	CASTPREFYNEQFF
TRBD1	-	TRBJ1-5	TRBV12-3/TRBV12-4	15	TGTGCCAGCAGTTACGGACAGGGGGCTGGTCAGCCCCAGCATTTT	CASSYGQGAGQPQHF
-	once	TRBJ1-6	TRBV7-4	15	TGTGTCAGCAGCCTTAGCCCCGGGGGCGGGTCACCCCTCCACTTT	CVSSLSPGGGSPLHF
-	few	TRBJ1-1	TRBV6-2/TRBV6-3	18	TGTGCCAGCAGTCTTTGGGACGCCTACGTAGAATTGAGCACTGAAGCTTTCTTT	CASSLWDAYVELSTEAFF
TRBD1	-	TRBJ2-5	TRBV2	14	TGTGCCACCCAAGGACAGGACTTTTGGGAGACCCAGTACTTC	CATQGQDFWETQYF
-	few	TRBJ1-2	TRBV7-6	15	TGTGCCAGCAGCTTATCCGGATTCAACAACTATGGCTACACCTTC	CASSLSGFNNYGYTF
TRBD1	few	TRBJ2-5	TRBV7-9	15	TGTGCCAGCAGCTTGGACAGGGGGCGAGGGGAGACCCAGTACTTC	CASSLDRGRGETQYF
TRBD1	-	TRBJ1-1	TRBV5-6	16	TGTGCCAGCAGCTTGGCCTACAGGGGTTCGGACACTGAAGCTTTCTTT	CASSLAYRGSDTEAFF
-	-	TRBJ1-5	TRBV27	14	TGTGCCAGCAGTAAAAGCGCGAGCAATCAGCCCCAGCATTTT	CASSKSASNQPQHF
-	-	TRBJ2-1	TRBV27	14	TGTGCCAGTGGCGGGGCAGGGGTCTACAATGAGCAGTTCTTC	CASGGAGVYNEQFF
-	once	TRBJ2-7	TRBV9	12	TGTGCCAGCGGGGACCACCGCTTCGAGCAGTACTTC	CASGDHRFEQYF
TRBD1	-	TRBJ2-2	TRBV7-9	16	TGTGCCAGCAGCTTAGAGTGGCAGGGGGCCACCGGGGAGCTGTTTTTT	CASSLEWQGATGELFF
TRBD1	-	TRBJ2-2	TRBV7-6	17	TGTGCCAGCAGCTTAACGATACAGGGGATTCCTACCGGGGAGCTGTTTTTT	CASSLTIQGIPTGELFF
-	many	TRBJ2-7	TRBV7-9	16	TGTGCCAGCAGCTTAGGCCCCGGACACAACGGCTACGAGCAGTACTTC	CASSLGPGHNGYEQYF
-	many	TRBJ2-5	TRBV7-6	14	TGTGCCAGCAGCTTATGGACCAGCCAAGAGACCCAGTACTTC	CASSLWTSQETQYF
-	few	TRBJ1-6	TRBV25-1	16	TGTGCCAGCAGTGAAATGGGGCGGGAGTATAATTCACCCCTCCACTTT	CASSEMGREYNSPLHF
TRBD1	few	TRBJ2-2	TRBV29-1	13	TGCAGCGGGGACAGGGGGTCTGGCGGGGAGCTGTTTTTT	CSGDRGSGGELFF
-	many	TRBJ2-3	TRBV27	17	TGTGCCAGCAGTTTAGAACCCATCCGGTGGGACACAGATACGCAGTATTTT	CASSLEPIRWDTDTQYF
TRBD2	-	TRBJ2-1	TRBV6-6	18	TGTGCCAGCAGTTACATCCAGCGGGGGGAAAAATTAAACAATGAGCAGTTCTTC	CASSYIQRGEKLNNEQFF
-	few	TRBJ2-1	TRBV12-3/TRBV12-4	14	TGTGCCAGCACCATGAAGTGGGAGCACAATGAGCAGTTCTTC	CASTMKWEHNEQFF
-	many	TRBJ1-1	TRBV7-6	16	TGTGCCAGCAGCTTAGTTCCGCGCCTGGGGAACACTGAAGCTTTCTTT	CASSLVPRLGNTEAFF
-	-	TRBJ1-1	TRBV12-5	12	TGTGCTAGTGGTTCGGCGGGGGGAGAAGCTTTCTTT	CASGSAGGEAFF
-	-	TRBJ2-5	TRBV12-3/TRBV12-4	12	TGTGCCAGCACCCAGATGGGGGAGACCCAGTACTTC	CASTQMGETQYF
-	-	TRBJ2-3	TRBV6-2/TRBV6-3	17	TGTGCCAGCAGTTACTCGACTAGTGGCCCTAGCACAGATACGCAGTATTTT	CASSYSTSGPSTDTQYF
-	many	TRBJ2-1	TRBV12-3/TRBV12-4	16	TGTGCCAGCAGTTTACTCGGGGGCAGGGCTTACAATGAGCAGTTCTTC	CASSLLGGRAYNEQFF
-	-	TRBJ2-7	TRBV15	14	TGTGCCACCTCCGGGGGAGGGGGGGCTTACGAGCAGTACTTC	CATSGGGGAYEQYF
TRBD2	many	TRBJ2-4	TRBV11-2	21	TGTGCCAGCAGCCCATTGGGGGGCGGACTAGCGGGGTTGCTAGCCAAAAACATTCAGTACTTC	CASSPLGGGLAGLLAKNIQYF
-	-	TRBJ1-1	TRBV7-2	14	TGTGCCAGCAGCCCCGACGGGACGTGGACTGAAGCTTTCTTT	CASSPDGTWTEAFF
-	-	TRBJ1-5	TRBV7-9	15	TGTGCCAGCAGTCGCCGAGGGGGGAGGGATCAGCCCCAGCATTTT	CASSRRGGRDQPQHF
TRBD1	few	TRBJ2-1	TRBV19	15	TGTGCCAGTAGTCCGGGACAGGGGACGATGAATGAGCAGTTCTTC	CASSPGQGTMNEQFF
-	few	TRBJ2-4	TRBV6-5	16	TGTGCCAGCAGTTACACTAGACAGTTAGCCAAAAACATTCAGTACTTC	CASSYTRQLAKNIQYF
-	-	TRBJ2-1	TRBV6-2/TRBV6-3	13	TGTGCCAGCATTGAAAACTTCAGCAATGAGCAGTTCTTC	CASIENFSNEQFF
-	many	TRBJ2-6	TRBV7-9	18	TGTGCCAGCAGTTTCCCAGGGCAGTCGTTCTCTGGGGCCAACGTCCTGACTTTC	CASSFPGQSFSGANVLTF
TRBD1	few	TRBJ1-1	TRBV10-2	15	TGCGCCAGCAACCCGACAGGGGACATGAACACTGAAGCTTTCTTT	CASNPTGDMNTEAFF
-	-	TRBJ1-5	TRBV6-4	13	TGTGCCAGCAGTGACGACAGCAATCAGCCCCAGCATTTT	CASSDDSNQPQHF